These T cell receptor beta chains were read from a single sample in a study of spatial heterogeneity in lung cancer. In TCRdb, the 5' RACE reads were re-called with MiXCR into one record per CDR3 protein. The sample shows some 120,000 distinct CDR3 sequences, 12% of them seen only once. Material: PBMCs, obtained at follow-up. These TCRs come from a male donor with early-stage non-small cell lung cancer. The CDR3 runs from the conserved cysteine through the conserved F or W. Fields, in order: D gene, V gene, clone size, J gene, CDR3 DNA, CDR3 protein. D genes are given only for firm matches. Rows give clone size only sometimes, using once, few, many, or a class for an expanded clone.

NA,TRBV20-1,few,TRBJ2-4,TGCAGTGCTAGGGGCGGTAAGGGAGACATTCAGTACTTC,CSARGGKGDIQYF
NA,TRBV12-3/TRBV12-4,NA,TRBJ1-2,TGTGCCTCTCATGGGTTAGCTAACTATGGCTACACCTTC,CASHGLANYGYTF
NA,TRBV25-1,few,TRBJ1-1,TGTGCCAGCAGGAGAGGCGGGGGGAACACTGAAGCTTTCTTT,CASRRGGGNTEAFF
NA,TRBV28,NA,TRBJ2-7,TGTGCCAGCAGTTTTCCCAGTTTGGACGAGCAGTACTTC,CASSFPSLDEQYF
TRBD1,TRBV27,few,TRBJ2-5,TGTGCCAGCAGTCGCACCGGGACAGGGAAAGAGGAGACCCAGTACTTC,CASSRTGTGKEETQYF
TRBD1,TRBV24-1,many,TRBJ2-1,TGTGCCACCAGTGATGGGGGACAGGGGTACAATGAGCAGTTCTTC,CATSDGGQGYNEQFF
NA,TRBV6-4,many,TRBJ1-1,TGTGCCAGCAGTGACGGGGGGCTGAGCACTGAAGCTTTCTTT,CASSDGGLSTEAFF
NA,TRBV7-2,NA,TRBJ2-1,TGTGCCAGCAGTGCGGGATCCTACAATGAGCAGTTCTTC,CASSAGSYNEQFF
NA,TRBV2,few,TRBJ2-7,TGTGCCAGCAGTGGGCAGGGGAGGTCCTACGAGCAGTACTTC,CASSGQGRSYEQYF
NA,TRBV4-3,NA,TRBJ1-6,TGCGCCAGCAGCCAAGATGAACGTTCTAATTCACCCCTCCACTTT,CASSQDERSNSPLHF
NA,TRBV6-5,NA,TRBJ1-3,TGTGCCAGCAGTTACCGGCCCAGCTCTGGAAACACCATATATTTT,CASSYRPSSGNTIYF
NA,TRBV28,few,TRBJ2-7,TGTGCCAGCAGGGTCACAGGTTCCTTTTACGAGCAGTACTTC,CASRVTGSFYEQYF
NA,TRBV7-2,NA,TRBJ2-1,TGTGCCAGCAGATACGACAAGGGGCTAGGCAATGAGCAGTTCTTC,CASRYDKGLGNEQFF
TRBD2,TRBV4-1,many,TRBJ2-1,TGCGCCAGCAGCCAAGATCATAGCGGGGCGCCCCCGGGCAATGAGCAGTTCTTC,CASSQDHSGAPPGNEQFF
NA,TRBV20-1,NA,TRBJ1-2,TGCAGTGCTAGGGGACTTACGTATGGCTACACCTTC,CSARGLTYGYTF
TRBD1,TRBV7-9,NA,TRBJ1-1,TGTGCCAGCAGCCAAGAGGGGGCCTGGGGAGCTTTCTTT,CASSQEGAWGAFF
TRBD1,TRBV4-1,few,TRBJ1-4,TGCGCCAGCAGCCAAGAGCCACAGGGGGGAGTTGAAAAACTGTTTTTT,CASSQEPQGGVEKLFF
TRBD1,TRBV7-9,many,TRBJ1-1,TGTGCCAGCAGCTTAGATACAGGGGGCACTGAAGCTTTCTTT,CASSLDTGGTEAFF
TRBD1,TRBV9,NA,TRBJ2-7,TGTGCCAGCAGCGATGGACAGGGACCCTCCTACGAGCAGTACTTC,CASSDGQGPSYEQYF
NA,TRBV6-1,many,TRBJ2-5,TGTGCCAGCAGTGATTGGACAGACCAAGAGACCCAGTACTTC,CASSDWTDQETQYF
TRBD1,TRBV7-2,NA,TRBJ1-5,TGTGCCAGCAGTCTGGACAGGGCCCAGCCCCAGCATTTT,CASSLDRAQPQHF
NA,TRBV12-3/TRBV12-4,many,TRBJ1-5,TGTGCCAGCAGTTTCTACACAGCTAATCAGCCCCAGCATTTT,CASSFYTANQPQHF
TRBD1,TRBV7-8,NA,TRBJ1-1,TGTGCCAGCAGCTGGGGACAGGGGGCGTTAGGCACTGAAGCTTTCTTT,CASSWGQGALGTEAFF
NA,TRBV29-1,many,TRBJ2-1,TGCAGCGTCCTTGGGGCCGGGGAAAGCTCCTACAATGAGCAGTTCTTC,CSVLGAGESSYNEQFF
NA,TRBV4-3,many,TRBJ2-7,TGCGCCAGTAGCCGACAGGTATCCTACGAGCAGTACTTC,CASSRQVSYEQYF
TRBD1,TRBV5-1,few,TRBJ1-2,TGCGCCAGCAGCTTGGCCGGGGAGGGGGCCGGTGGCTACACCTTC,CASSLAGEGAGGYTF
TRBD1,TRBV29-1,NA,TRBJ2-2,TGCAGCGCTCGGACAGGGTCGAACACCGGGGAGCTGTTTTTT,CSARTGSNTGELFF
NA,TRBV24-1,many,TRBJ2-2,TGTGCCACCAGTGATTTGCGGCAGGGGTTAAGCACCGGGGAGCTGTTTTTT,CATSDLRQGLSTGELFF
NA,TRBV20-1,NA,TRBJ2-7,TGCAGTGCTCCCGTCAGTCCATCCTACGAGCAGTACTTC,CSAPVSPSYEQYF
TRBD1,TRBV7-6,NA,TRBJ2-7,TGTGCCAGCAGCTTAGCTTCGACAGGGGGGTACGAGCAGTACTTC,CASSLASTGGYEQYF
NA,TRBV7-9,once,TRBJ2-1,TGTGCCAGCAGCCTCTTATCACCGGGGCTCGAGGAGCAGTTCTTC,CASSLLSPGLEEQFF
NA,TRBV20-1,few,TRBJ2-7,TGCAGTGCTAGTGGTCGCCATCAGGAGCAGTACTTC,CSASGRHQEQYF
TRBD2,TRBV5-1,NA,TRBJ2-5,TGCGCCAGCAGCCGAACTCGGACTAGCGGACTTCAAGAGACCCAGTACTTC,CASSRTRTSGLQETQYF
NA,TRBV12-3/TRBV12-4,few,TRBJ2-7,TGTGCCAGCAGTTTGACTAGGAACGAGCAGTACTTC,CASSLTRNEQYF
NA,TRBV7-9,many,TRBJ2-1,TGTGCCAGCGGATTTACCCCTACAAATGAGCAGTTCTTC,CASGFTPTNEQFF
TRBD1,TRBV7-2,many,TRBJ1-2,TGTGCCAGCAGCTTACAAGTGACAGACAGGGTCTATGGCTACACCTTC,CASSLQVTDRVYGYTF
NA,TRBV11-2,many,TRBJ2-7,TGTGCCAGCAGCTTAGATCTTTCGCGCGAGCAGTACTTC,CASSLDLSREQYF
NA,TRBV21-1,few,TRBJ1-5,TGTGCCAGCAGCGTACAGTTTTTCTGTAATCAGCCCCAGCATTTT,CASSVQFFCNQPQHF